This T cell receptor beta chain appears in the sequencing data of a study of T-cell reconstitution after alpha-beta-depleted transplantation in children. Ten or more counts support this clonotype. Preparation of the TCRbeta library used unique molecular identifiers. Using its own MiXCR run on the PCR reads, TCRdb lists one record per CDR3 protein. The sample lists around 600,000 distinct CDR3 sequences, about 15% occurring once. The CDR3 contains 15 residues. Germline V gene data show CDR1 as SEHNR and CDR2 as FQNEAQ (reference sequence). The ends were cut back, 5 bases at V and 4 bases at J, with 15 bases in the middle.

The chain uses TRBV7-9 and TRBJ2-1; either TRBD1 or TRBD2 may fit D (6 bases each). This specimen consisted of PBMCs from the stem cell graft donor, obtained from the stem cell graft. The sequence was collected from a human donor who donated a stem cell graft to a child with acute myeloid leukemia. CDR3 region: CASSGPGATYNEQFF. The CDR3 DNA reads TGTGCCAGCAGCGGACCGGGGGCCACTTACAATGAGCAGTTCTTC.